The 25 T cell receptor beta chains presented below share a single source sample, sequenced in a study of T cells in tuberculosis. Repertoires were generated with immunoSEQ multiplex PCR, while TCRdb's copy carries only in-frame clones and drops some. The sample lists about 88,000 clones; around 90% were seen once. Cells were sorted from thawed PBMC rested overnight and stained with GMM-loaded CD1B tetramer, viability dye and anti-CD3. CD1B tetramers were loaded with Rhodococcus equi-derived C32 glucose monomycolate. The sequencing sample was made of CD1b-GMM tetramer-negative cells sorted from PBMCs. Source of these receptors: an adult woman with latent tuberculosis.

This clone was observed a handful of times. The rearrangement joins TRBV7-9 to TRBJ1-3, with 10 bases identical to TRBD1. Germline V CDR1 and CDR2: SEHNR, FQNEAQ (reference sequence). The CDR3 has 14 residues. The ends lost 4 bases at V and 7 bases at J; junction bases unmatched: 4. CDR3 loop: CASSSRTGGNTIYF. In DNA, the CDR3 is TGTGCCAGCAGCTCCCGGACAGGGGGGAACACCATATATTTT.

The CDR3 DNA sequence: TGTGCCAGCAGTCCCACTAGCGGGGGGAGCTCCTACAATGAGCAGTTCTTC. Translated, it gives CASSPTSGGSSYNEQFF. The chain recombines TRBV28 with TRBJ2-1, with TRBD2 matching over 12 bases. After removal of 5 bases from V and 0 bases from J, the junction contained 5 bases not matched to a gene. Per germline, CDR1 MDHEN and CDR2 SYDVKM. The CDR3 has 17 amino acids. The complete variable domain, with remaining parts taken from reference TRBV28 and TRBJ2-1, reads DVKVTQSSRYLVKRTGEKVFLECVQDMDHENMFWYRQDPGLGLRLIYFSYDVKMKEKGDIPEGYSVSREKKERFSLILESASTNQTSMYLCASSPTSGGSSYNEQFFGPGTRLTVL.

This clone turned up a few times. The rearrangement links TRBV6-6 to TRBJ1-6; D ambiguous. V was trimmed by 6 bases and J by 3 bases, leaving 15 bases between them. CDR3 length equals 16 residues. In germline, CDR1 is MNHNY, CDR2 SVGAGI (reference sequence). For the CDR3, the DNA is TGTGCCAGCAGCATTACAGAGCCTGACTATAATTCACCCCTCCACTTT. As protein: CASSITEPDYNSPLHF.

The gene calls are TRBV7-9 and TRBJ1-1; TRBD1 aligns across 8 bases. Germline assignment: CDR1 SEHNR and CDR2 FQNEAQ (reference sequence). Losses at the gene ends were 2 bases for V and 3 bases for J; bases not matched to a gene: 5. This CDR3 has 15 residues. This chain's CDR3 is CASSLSGGLDTEAFF. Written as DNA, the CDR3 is TGTGCCAGCAGCTTATCAGGGGGCTTGGACACTGAAGCTTTCTTT.

CDR3 region: CASSLRRASGNSPLHF. CDR3 sequence (DNA): TGTGCCAGCAGCTTACGTCGAGCTTCGGGAAATTCACCCCTCCACTTT. The chain carries TRBV7-9 and TRBJ1-6; D not resolved. Trimming shortened V by 2 bases and J by 7 bases, and 15 bases separated the two germline ends. The CDR3 sequence is 16 residues long. Germline V CDR1 and CDR2: SEHNR, FQNEAQ (reference sequence). The whole variable domain, filled in from reference TRBV7-9 and TRBJ1-6, reads DTGVSQNPRHKITKRGQNVTFRCDPISEHNRLYWYRQTLGQGPEFLTYFQNEAQLEKSRLLSDRFSAERPKGSFSTLEIQRTEQGDSAMYLCASSLRRASGNSPLHFGNGTRLTVT.

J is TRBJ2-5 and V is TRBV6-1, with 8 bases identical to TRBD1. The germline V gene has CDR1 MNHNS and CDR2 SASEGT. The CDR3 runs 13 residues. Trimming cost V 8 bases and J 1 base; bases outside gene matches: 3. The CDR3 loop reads CASRTGSQETQYF. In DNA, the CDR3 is TGTGCCAGCCGGACAGGGTCCCAAGAGACCCAGTACTTC.

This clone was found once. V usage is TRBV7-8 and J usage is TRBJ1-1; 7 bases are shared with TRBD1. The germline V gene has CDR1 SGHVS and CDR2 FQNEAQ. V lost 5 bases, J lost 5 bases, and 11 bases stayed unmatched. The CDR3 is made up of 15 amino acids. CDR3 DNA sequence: TGTGCCAGCAGCCCCTTTCCGGACAGGAGGACTGAAGCTTTCTTT. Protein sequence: CASSPFPDRRTEAFF.

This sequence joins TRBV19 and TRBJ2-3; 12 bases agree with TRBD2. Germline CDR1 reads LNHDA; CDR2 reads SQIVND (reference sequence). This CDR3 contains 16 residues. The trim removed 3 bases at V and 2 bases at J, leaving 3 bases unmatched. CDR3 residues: CASSIASGGATDTQYF. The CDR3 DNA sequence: TGTGCCAGTAGTATCGCTAGCGGGGGGGCCACAGATACGCAGTATTTT.

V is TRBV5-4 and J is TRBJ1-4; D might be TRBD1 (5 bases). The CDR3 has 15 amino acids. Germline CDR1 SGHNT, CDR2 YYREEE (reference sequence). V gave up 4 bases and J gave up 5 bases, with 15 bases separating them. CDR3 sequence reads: CASSPIPGRNEKLFF. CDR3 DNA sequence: TGTGCCAGCAGCCCCATCCCAGGGCGCAATGAAAAACTGTTTTTT.

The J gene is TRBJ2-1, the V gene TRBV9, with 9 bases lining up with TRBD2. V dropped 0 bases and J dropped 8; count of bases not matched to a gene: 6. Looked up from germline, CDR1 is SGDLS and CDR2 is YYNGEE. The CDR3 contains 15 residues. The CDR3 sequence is CASSVEGTSFDEQFF. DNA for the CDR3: TGTGCCAGCAGCGTAGAAGGGACTAGCTTCGATGAGCAGTTCTTC.

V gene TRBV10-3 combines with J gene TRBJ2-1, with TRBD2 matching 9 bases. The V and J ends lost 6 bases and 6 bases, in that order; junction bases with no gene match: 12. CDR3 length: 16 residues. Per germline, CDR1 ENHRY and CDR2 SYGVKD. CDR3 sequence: CAIRPSAGGPANEQFF. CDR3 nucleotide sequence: TGTGCCATCAGACCCTCGGCGGGGGGGCCGGCCAATGAGCAGTTCTTC.

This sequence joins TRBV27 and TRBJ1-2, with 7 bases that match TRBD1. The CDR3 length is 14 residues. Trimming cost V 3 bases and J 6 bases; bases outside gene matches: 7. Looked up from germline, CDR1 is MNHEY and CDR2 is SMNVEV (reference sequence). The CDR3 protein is CASSFGGQQHGYTF. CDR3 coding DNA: TGTGCCAGCAGTTTTGGGGGACAGCAACATGGCTACACCTTC.

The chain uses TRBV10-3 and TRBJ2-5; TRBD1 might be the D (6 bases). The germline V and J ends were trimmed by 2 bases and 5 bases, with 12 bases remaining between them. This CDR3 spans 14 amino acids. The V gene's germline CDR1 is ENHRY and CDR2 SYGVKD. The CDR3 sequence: CAISEGGRGETQYF. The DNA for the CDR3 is TGTGCCATCAGTGAGGGGGGCCGCGGGGAGACCCAGTACTTC.

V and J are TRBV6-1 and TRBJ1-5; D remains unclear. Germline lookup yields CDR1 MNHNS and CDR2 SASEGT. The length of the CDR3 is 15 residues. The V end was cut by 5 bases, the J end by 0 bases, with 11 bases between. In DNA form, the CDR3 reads TGTGCCAGCAGTCTCTCTACGCCTAGCAATCAGCCCCAGCATTTT. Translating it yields CASSLSTPSNQPQHF.

The CDR3 nucleotides are TGTGCCACCCAGCGACAGCACAACTATGGCTACACCTTC. Its translation is CATQRQHNYGYTF. This chain uses TRBV19 with TRBJ1-2, with TRBD1 as a possible D gene (5 bases). With 10 bases removed from V and 2 bases from J, the gap between germline ends came to 14 bases. The CDR3 length is 13 residues. Germline CDR1 and CDR2: LNHDA and SQIVND (reference sequence).

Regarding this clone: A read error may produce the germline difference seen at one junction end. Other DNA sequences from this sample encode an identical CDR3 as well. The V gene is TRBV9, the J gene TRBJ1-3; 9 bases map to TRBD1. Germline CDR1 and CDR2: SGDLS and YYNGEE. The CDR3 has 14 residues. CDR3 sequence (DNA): TGCGCCAGCAGCGAGGGACAGGGAGGAAACACCATATATTTT. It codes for CASSEGQGGNTIYF.

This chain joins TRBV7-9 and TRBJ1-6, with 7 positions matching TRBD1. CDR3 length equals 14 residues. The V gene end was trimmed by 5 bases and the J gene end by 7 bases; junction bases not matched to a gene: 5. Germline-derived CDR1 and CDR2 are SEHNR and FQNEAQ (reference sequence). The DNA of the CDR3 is TGTGCCAGCAGCGGACAGGCAACCAATTCACCCCTCCACTTT. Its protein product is CASSGQATNSPLHF.

Written as DNA, the CDR3 is TGTGCCAGTAGTATCTCACAGGGGGCTAATCGGTATGGCTACACCTTC. Its protein product is CASSISQGANRYGYTF. The rearrangement joins TRBV19 to TRBJ1-2; 9 nucleotides line up with TRBD1. V lost 3 bases to trimming and J lost 5 bases; unmatched junction nucleotides: 10. The length of the CDR3 is 16 residues. From germline, CDR1 is LNHDA and CDR2 SQIVND (reference sequence). Supplemented by reference TRBV19 and TRBJ1-2, the full variable domain reads DGGITQSPKYLFRKEGQNVTLSCEQNLNHDAMYWYRQDPGQGLRLIYYSQIVNDFQKGDIAEGYSVSREKKESFPLTVTSAQKNPTAFYLCASSISQGANRYGYTFGSGTRLTVV.

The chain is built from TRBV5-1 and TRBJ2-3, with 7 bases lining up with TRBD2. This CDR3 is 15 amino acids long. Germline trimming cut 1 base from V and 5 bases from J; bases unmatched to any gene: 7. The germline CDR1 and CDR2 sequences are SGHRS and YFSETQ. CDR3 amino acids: CASSLLAGVLDTQYF. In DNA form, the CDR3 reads TGCGCCAGCAGCTTGTTGGCGGGGGTCTTAGATACGCAGTATTTT.

The DNA for the CDR3 is TGTGCCAGCAGAAGTTTCGGGGAAGTGGTTGGCTACACCTTC. Encoded protein: CASRSFGEVVGYTF. This chain connects TRBV27 to TRBJ1-2; no reliable D call. Deletions cut 6 bases from V and 7 bases from J, with 18 bases between. The length of the CDR3 is 14 residues. The germline CDR1 and CDR2 sequences are MNHEY and SMNVEV (reference sequence).

The CDR3 loop reads CASRHRDRAYNEQFF. In DNA form, the CDR3 reads TGTGCCAGCAGGCACCGGGACAGAGCCTACAATGAGCAGTTCTTC. This rearrangement joins TRBV11-2 to TRBJ2-1; 7 bases match TRBD1. Germline CDR1 SGHAT, CDR2 FQNNGV. The V segment lost 6 bases and the J segment 2 bases; nucleotides outside the gene matches: 7. This CDR3 has 15 amino acids.

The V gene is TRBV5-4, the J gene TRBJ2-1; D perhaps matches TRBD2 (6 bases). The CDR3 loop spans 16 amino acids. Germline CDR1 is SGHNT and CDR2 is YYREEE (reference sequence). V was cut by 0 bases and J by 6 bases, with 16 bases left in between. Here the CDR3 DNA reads TGTGCCAGCAGCTTGGGCCGGGACTTGCGGGGCAATGAGCAGTTCTTC. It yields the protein CASSLGRDLRGNEQFF.

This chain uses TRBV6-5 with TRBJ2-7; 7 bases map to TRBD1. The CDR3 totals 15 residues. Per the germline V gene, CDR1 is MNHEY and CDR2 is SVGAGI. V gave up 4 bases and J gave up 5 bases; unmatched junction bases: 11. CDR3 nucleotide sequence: TGTGCCAGCAGTTTCGCCCCAGGGGGATATAACGAGCAGTACGTC. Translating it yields CASSFAPGGYNEQYV.

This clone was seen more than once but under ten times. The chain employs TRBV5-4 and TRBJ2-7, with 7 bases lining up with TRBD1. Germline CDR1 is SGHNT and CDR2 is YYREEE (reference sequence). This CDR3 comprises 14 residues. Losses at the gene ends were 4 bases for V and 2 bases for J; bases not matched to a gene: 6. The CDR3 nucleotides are TGTGCCAGCAGCGGACCGGGACAGCCCTACGAGCAGTACGTC. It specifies CASSGPGQPYEQYV.

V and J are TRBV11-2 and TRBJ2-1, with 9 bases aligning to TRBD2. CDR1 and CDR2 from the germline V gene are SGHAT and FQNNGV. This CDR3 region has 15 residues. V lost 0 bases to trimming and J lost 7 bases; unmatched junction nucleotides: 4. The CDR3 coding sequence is TGTGCCAGCAGCTTAGATCCAGCGGGGGGTAATGAGCAGTTCTTC. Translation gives CASSLDPAGGNEQFF.